The 24 T cell receptor beta chains listed next were all sequenced from one sample in a study of T-cell memory formation after mild COVID-19. From the 5' RACE reads, TCRdb called clonotypes with MiXCR, one entry per CDR3 protein. The repertoire holds around 300,000 distinct CDR3 sequences, with around an eighth as singletons. Material for sequencing was PBMCs or a T cell subset sorted from them (not recorded which). These receptor sequences come from a young man who had mild COVID-19 (a few samples of this study predate the infection). Cell type and time point are not known.

This clonotype was counted between two and nine times. This chain joins TRBV6-2 or TRBV6-3 and TRBJ2-1; D may be TRBD1 (5 bases). V shed 6 bases and J shed 8 bases, with 14 bases lying between them. The germline V gene encodes CDR1 MNHEY and CDR2 SVGEGT. The CDR3 totals 13 residues. CDR3 amino acids: CASSWGWSDEQFF. CDR3 DNA: TGTGCCAGCAGCTGGGGCTGGAGCGATGAGCAGTTCTTC.

This clonotype appeared a few times. This chain links TRBV7-6 with TRBJ2-7; 8 positions agree with TRBD1. With 0 bases clipped from V and 2 bases from J, the junction kept 6 bases outside the gene matches. There are 16 residues in the CDR3. Germline CDR1 is SGHVS and CDR2 is FNYEAQ. CDR3 DNA: TGTGCCAGCAGCTTAGCGACGGGACAGGATACCTACGAGCAGTACTTC. This sequence encodes CASSLATGQDTYEQYF.

The chain employs TRBV7-9 and TRBJ1-1; no reliable D call. The V gene lost 5 bases and the J gene lost 8 bases, with 15 bases spanning the gap. The CDR3 contains 13 residues. From germline, CDR1 is SEHNR and CDR2 FQNEAQ (reference sequence). CDR3 sequence (DNA): TGTGCCAGCAGCCAGGTGGCAGCCGCGGAAGCTTTCTTT. Encoded protein: CASSQVAAAEAFF.

The chain recombines TRBV4-3 with TRBJ2-2; D may be TRBD2 (6 bases). V was shortened by 0 bases and J by 1 base, with 15 bases between the two germline ends. The CDR3 sequence is 18 residues long. The V gene's germline CDR1 is LGHNA and CDR2 YSLEER. CDR3 DNA: TGCGCCAGCAGCCAAGAGTCCCAGCGGGCCCTGAACACCGGGGAGCTGTTTTTT. Protein: CASSQESQRALNTGELFF.

The CDR3 DNA is TGTGCCAGCAGCCAAGATCAGCAGGGGATAAGGAATCAGCCCCAGCATTTT. Translating gives CASSQDQQGIRNQPQHF. The gene calls are TRBV4-2 and TRBJ1-5, with D possibly matching TRBD1 (6 bases). This CDR3 spans 17 amino acids. The germline CDR1 and CDR2 sequences are LGHNA and YNFKEQ. Trimming removed 0 bases at V and 4 bases at J, with 16 bases between.

This clonotype appeared a few times. The gene calls are TRBV28 and TRBJ1-4, with 8 bases that match TRBD1. CDR1 and CDR2 from the germline V gene are MDHEN and SYDVKM. J gave up 8 bases and V 4 bases, and 9 bases lay outside the gene matches. The CDR3 has 15 amino acids. The CDR3, as DNA: TGTGCCAGCAGTTCCTTGGACAGGGTGAAAGAAAAACTGTTTTTT. Its translation is CASSSLDRVKEKLFF.

This clonotype was counted between two and nine times. The chain couples TRBV6-5 to TRBJ1-1; D ambiguous. The CDR3 has 13 amino acids. CDR1 and CDR2 (germline): MNHEY, SVGAGI. Trimming pared 2 bases from V and 9 bases from J, leaving 13 bases between. The CDR3 DNA reads as TGTGCCAGCAGTTACGAGCTATTGGGGAAAGCTTTCTTT. Protein sequence: CASSYELLGKAFF.

The chain recombines TRBV16 with TRBJ2-1; weak D call: TRBD2 (5 bases). The CDR3 extends over 14 amino acids. V was cut by 0 bases and J by 6 bases, with 9 bases left in between. CDR1 and CDR2 (germline): KGHSY, FQNENV. The CDR3 coding sequence is TGTGCCAGCAGCCAATCACTAGGAATCAATGAGCAGTTCTTC. Its translation is CASSQSLGINEQFF. The full variable domain, completed using reference TRBV16 and TRBJ2-1, is GEEVAQTPKHLVRGEGQKAKLYCAPIKGHSYVFWYQQVLKNEFKFLISFQNENVFDETGMPKERFSAKCLPNSPCSLEIQATKLEDSAVYFCASSQSLGINEQFFGPGTRLTVL.

The CDR3 protein is CSARRETQYF. The CDR3 bases are TGCAGTGCTAGAAGGGAGACCCAGTACTTC. The chain carries TRBV20-1 and TRBJ2-5; D unresolved. There are 10 residues in the CDR3. CDR1 is DFQATT, CDR2 SNEGSKA, per germline (reference sequence). Trimming left V 2 bases short and J 5 bases short, with 3 bases between.

The gene calls are TRBV7-9 and TRBJ2-5; 7 bases are shared with TRBD2. V lost 3 bases, J lost 4 bases, and 11 bases stayed unmatched. CDR1 is SEHNR and CDR2 is FQNEAQ in the germline V gene (reference sequence). CDR3 length: 16 amino acids. Here the CDR3 reads CASSLARDYPGETQYF. In DNA form, the CDR3 reads TGTGCCAGCAGCTTGGCTCGGGACTACCCAGGAGAGACCCAGTACTTC.

There are a few counts of this clonotype. V is TRBV7-8 and J is TRBJ2-7; unclear D gene. The germline V gene has CDR1 SGHVS and CDR2 FQNEAQ. V shed 3 bases and J shed 5 bases, with 2 bases lying between them. CDR3 length equals 10 residues. DNA for the CDR3: TGTGCCAGCAGCTTCAACGAGCAGTACTTC. Residues: CASSFNEQYF.

This clonotype came up a few times. The chain combines TRBV5-4 with TRBJ2-7; the match to TRBD1 covers 10 bases. Germline values: CDR1 SGHNT, CDR2 YYREEE (reference sequence). The CDR3 loop spans 13 amino acids. V trimming: 3 bases; J trimming: 5 bases; junction bases outside the gene matches: 2. The CDR3, as DNA: TGTGCCAGCAGCTGGGGGACAGGGGACGAGCAGTACTTC. Encoded protein: CASSWGTGDEQYF.

This clonotype was seen more than once but under ten times. V is TRBV5-6 and J is TRBJ1-6, with 7 nucleotides matching TRBD1. This CDR3 spans 16 amino acids. CDR1 and CDR2 from the germline V gene are SGHDT and YYEEEE. Trimming cost V 3 bases and J 5 bases; bases outside gene matches: 8. CDR3 loop: CASSSLQGQDNSPLHF. The DNA for the CDR3 is TGTGCCAGCAGCTCCTTACAGGGGCAGGATAATTCACCCCTCCACTTT.

In its sample, this clonotype was seen a few times. The V gene is TRBV6-1, the J gene TRBJ1-3; D is unresolved. This CDR3 contains 15 residues. Trimming left V 10 bases short and J 3 bases short, with 19 bases between. Germline values: CDR1 MNHNS, CDR2 SASEGT. The CDR3 DNA is TGTGCCACCAACGGGCAGCTAGTCCTTGGAAACACCATATATTTT. It encodes CATNGQLVLGNTIYF.

The V call is TRBV29-1, the J call TRBJ2-1; 8 bases match TRBD2. CDR1 is SQVTM and CDR2 is ANQGSEA in the germline V gene. The V gene end was trimmed by 2 bases and the J gene end by 0 bases; junction bases not matched to a gene: 9. The length of the CDR3 is 17 residues. The CDR3 region is CSVESSGGSSSYNEQFF. CDR3 nucleotide sequence: TGCAGCGTTGAATCGAGCGGGGGATCCAGCTCCTACAATGAGCAGTTCTTC.

The chain employs TRBV5-1 and TRBJ2-7, with D tentatively TRBD2 (6 bases). Per germline, CDR1 SGHRS and CDR2 YFSETQ. V was shortened by 7 bases and J by 0 bases, with 17 bases between the two germline ends. This CDR3 has 15 amino acids. The CDR3 coding sequence is TGCGCCAGCTCGGAAACGGGACTCCGCTCCTACGAGCAGTACTTC. Translating gives CASSETGLRSYEQYF.

The sample holds a few counts of this clonotype. The chain is built from TRBV19 and TRBJ1-5, with D perhaps matching TRBD1 (6 bases). The CDR3 runs 13 residues. Germline V gives CDR1 LNHDA, CDR2 SQIVND (reference sequence). Trimming cost V 10 bases and J 6 bases, with 16 bases left between them. The CDR3 bases are TGTGCCACCGGACAGCTAGCGGGTCAGCCCCAGCATTTT. It encodes CATGQLAGQPQHF.

This clonotype was seen repeatedly, ten times or more. The chain combines TRBV11-2 with TRBJ2-7, with 7 bases matching TRBD1. CDR3 length: 15 residues. Looked up from germline, CDR1 is SGHAT and CDR2 is FQNNGV. Trimming cost V 6 bases and J 3 bases; bases outside gene matches: 11. The CDR3 DNA follows: TGTGCCAGCAGACCCGTCGACAGGGCCTACTACGAGCAGTACTTC. It specifies CASRPVDRAYYEQYF.

This clonotype was seen a few times. The rearrangement joins TRBV19 to TRBJ2-3, with D perhaps matching TRBD1 or TRBD2 (5 bases each). V shed 6 bases and J shed 2 bases, with 21 bases lying between them. Germline-derived CDR1 and CDR2 are LNHDA and SQIVND (reference sequence). This CDR3 has 17 residues. CDR3 protein: CASSTHRDGRYTDTQYF. The CDR3 nucleotides read TGTGCCAGTAGCACACACCGGGACGGACGATACACAGATACGCAGTATTTT.

The chain carries TRBV5-1 and TRBJ2-5, with TRBD2 matching over 7 bases. V was pared by 4 bases and J by 3 bases, with 6 bases of the junction left unmatched. The CDR3 runs 14 residues. The germline V gene encodes CDR1 SGHRS and CDR2 YFSETQ. The CDR3 DNA is TGCGCCAGCAGCATAGGGACTACCGAAGAGACCCAGTACTTC. This gives the protein CASSIGTTEETQYF.

This rearrangement joins TRBV27 to TRBJ2-3, with D tentatively TRBD2 (6 bases). Germline V CDR1 and CDR2: MNHEY, SMNVEV (reference sequence). The CDR3 is made up of 17 amino acids. The germline V and J ends were trimmed by 0 bases and 0 bases, with 13 bases remaining between them. The CDR3 DNA follows: TGTGCCAGCAGTTTATCCCCCCTAGCGTCTAGCACAGATACGCAGTATTTT. It is translated as CASSLSPLASSTDTQYF.

This clonotype was observed a handful of times. The V gene is TRBV28, the J gene TRBJ1-5; the D gene is possibly TRBD1 (6 bases). Trimming left V 7 bases short and J 7 bases short, with 14 bases between. CDR1 is MDHEN, CDR2 SYDVKM, per germline. This CDR3 is 13 amino acids long. CDR3 nucleotides: TGTGCCAGCAACCAGGGGAGCCGGCAGCCCCAGCATTTT. Protein sequence: CASNQGSRQPQHF.

The chain employs TRBV19 and TRBJ1-6, with 7 bases matching TRBD1. Germline values: CDR1 LNHDA, CDR2 SQIVND (reference sequence). The CDR3 has 15 amino acids. Trimming removed 6 bases from V and 5 bases from J; junction bases left unmatched: 7. The CDR3 loop reads CASSLGQLHNSPLHF. The CDR3 DNA reads as TGTGCCAGTAGCCTGGGACAGCTACATAATTCACCCCTCCACTTT.

This chain uses TRBV6-2 or TRBV6-3 with TRBJ1-1, with unresolved D. Trimming took off 7 bases at V and 5 bases at J, with 11 bases between the two ends. Germline lookup yields CDR1 MNHEY and CDR2 SVGEGT. The CDR3 runs to 12 residues. For the CDR3, the DNA is TGTGCCAGCAATGACGGCGGGACTGAAGCTTTCTTT. Protein: CASNDGGTEAFF.